Presented here are 9 T cell receptor beta chains from one specimen sequenced in a study of OX40 agonist ivuxolimab in advanced cancers. Repertoires were generated with immunoSEQ multiplex PCR, while TCRdb's copy carries only in-frame clones and drops some. This table holds roughly 15,000 clones, roughly 87% found once. Specimen: CD4+ or CD8+ T cells sorted from blood, collected in a trial of the OX40 agonist ivuxolimab. The receptors were gathered from an adult with an advanced solid tumor such as melanoma, head and neck, liver or kidney cancer.

The rearrangement links TRBV11-3 to TRBJ2-7; 9 bases are shared with TRBD1. CDR1 SGHNT and CDR2 YENEEA come from the germline V gene. The CDR3 sequence is 16 residues long. V lost 5 bases, J lost 3 bases, and 11 bases stayed unmatched. For the CDR3, the DNA is TGTGCCAGCAGCCTCCGACAGGGGGTGTTCAACTACGAGCAGTACTTC. Encoded protein: CASSLRQGVFNYEQYF.

CDR3: CASSSGDNYEQYF. CDR3 bases: TGTGCCAGCAGTTCGGGGGATAACTACGAGCAGTACTTC. The genes are TRBV7-9 and TRBJ2-7, with D possibly being TRBD2 (6 bases). Trimming pared 6 bases from V and 3 bases from J, leaving 12 bases between. The CDR3 runs to 13 residues. Germline CDR1 is SEHNR and CDR2 is FQNEAQ (reference sequence).

The rearrangement uses TRBV30 and TRBJ1-5, with unresolved D. Trimming removed 1 base at V and 5 bases at J, with 9 bases between. There are 13 residues in the CDR3. The germline CDR1 and CDR2 sequences are GTSNPN and SVGIG (reference sequence). CDR3 loop: CAWSEAWDQPQHF. CDR3 in DNA: TGTGCCTGGAGTGAGGCTTGGGATCAGCCCCAGCATTTT.

This clone is medium-sized. The chain recombines TRBV6-1 with TRBJ2-7; 11 nucleotides line up with TRBD1. V lost 9 bases to trimming and J lost 4 bases; unmatched junction nucleotides: 11. The germline V gene has CDR1 MNHNS and CDR2 SASEGT. The CDR3 sequence is 15 residues long. CDR3 sequence (DNA): TGTGCCAGTGAAAAGGACGGGACAGGGGGGTACGAGCAGTACTTC. This translates into CASEKDGTGGYEQYF.

This chain connects TRBV19 to TRBJ1-2; D gene uncertain. With 3 bases removed from V and 3 bases from J, the gap between germline ends came to 11 bases. CDR1 is LNHDA, CDR2 SQIVND, per germline (reference sequence). CDR3 length: 14 residues. In DNA form, the CDR3 reads TGTGCCAGTAGTATTGGGCAGACCGACTATGGCTACACCTTC. The encoded protein is CASSIGQTDYGYTF.

The chain recombines TRBV6-5 with TRBJ2-7; TRBD1 aligns across 8 bases. CDR3 length equals 15 residues. The trim removed 2 bases at V and 2 bases at J, leaving 5 bases unmatched. Germline-derived CDR1 and CDR2 are MNHEY and SVGAGI. Here the CDR3 DNA reads TGTGCCAGCAGTTACCGGGACAGGATAACCTACGAGCAGTACTTC. Protein: CASSYRDRITYEQYF.

This sequence joins TRBV12-5 and TRBJ2-2, with D tentatively TRBD1 or TRBD2 (5 bases each). Germline V gene sequence: CDR1 LGHNT, CDR2 FRNRAP. This CDR3 comprises 15 residues. V lost 4 bases and J lost 2, with 11 bases in between. For the CDR3, the DNA is TGTGCTAGTGGTTGGGGGTCTCGAAACACCGGGGAGCTGTTTTTT. It specifies CASGWGSRNTGELFF.

In its sample, this clone ranks as medium-sized. The rearrangement uses TRBV19 and TRBJ1-1; a possible D gene is TRBD1 (5 bases). The V gene's germline CDR1 is LNHDA and CDR2 SQIVND (reference sequence). The CDR3 is 13 amino acids. Deletions cut 6 bases from V and 4 bases from J, with 12 bases between. The CDR3 DNA sequence: TGTGCCAGTAGGTTTGGGACGACCACTGAAGCTTTCTTT. As protein: CASRFGTTTEAFF. The whole variable domain, remainder taken from reference TRBV19 and TRBJ1-1, is DGGITQSPKYLFRKEGQNVTLSCEQNLNHDAMYWYRQDPGQGLRLIYYSQIVNDFQKGDIAEGYSVSREKKESFPLTVTSAQKNPTAFYLCASRFGTTTEAFFGQGTRLTVV.

This chain links TRBV23-1 with TRBJ2-1, with 9 bases lining up with TRBD2. TRBV23-1 is given ORF status, its function remaining uncertain. The CDR3 runs to 15 residues. Losses at the gene ends were 4 bases for V and 2 bases for J; bases not matched to a gene: 3. The CDR3: CASSLAGDPYNEQFF. The CDR3, as DNA: TGCGCCAGCAGTCTAGCGGGAGACCCCTACAATGAGCAGTTCTTC.